This entry lists 21 T cell receptor beta chains sequenced from one sample in a study of T cells in Graves' hyperthyroidism and ophthalmopathy. RNA transcripts served as the template for amplifying TCR beta CDR3 regions. The HTBI primer set was used in a first-round RT-PCR of the TCR CDR3. Via MiXCR, TCRdb re-called the multiplex PCR reads, giving one row per CDR3 protein. The sample contains 490,000 or so distinct CDR3 sequences, about 45% of which appear only once. The sequenced sample consisted of peripheral blood or thyroid tissue (not recorded which). The receptors shown here come from an adult woman with Graves' disease, either hyperthyroidism or ophthalmopathy (not recorded which).

The chain joins TRBV6-6 to TRBJ2-2; TRBD1 might be the D (5 bases). The CDR3 runs 14 residues. In germline, CDR1 is MNHNY, CDR2 SVGAGI (reference sequence). Trimming left V 7 bases short and J 6 bases short, with 15 bases between. CDR3 protein: CASTGQGGPGELFF. CDR3 coding DNA: TGTGCCAGCACCGGGCAGGGTGGGCCCGGGGAGCTGTTTTTT.

This clonotype showed up just a few times. The J gene is TRBJ1-3, the V gene TRBV2; D is possibly TRBD1 (5 bases). Germline V gene lookup returns CDR1 SNHLY and CDR2 FYNNEI. The length of the CDR3 is 16 residues. The ends were cut back, 2 bases at V and 0 bases at J, with 11 bases in the middle. Written as DNA, the CDR3 is TGTGCCAGCAGTGAATTCGGGACGGACTCTGGAAACACCATATATTTT. Its translation: CASSEFGTDSGNTIYF.

A few counts support this clonotype. The chain carries TRBV5-1 and TRBJ1-1, with unresolved D. CDR1 and CDR2 from the germline V gene are SGHRS and YFSETQ. Trimming left V 4 bases short and J 0 bases short, with 7 bases between. The CDR3 is made up of 13 amino acids. This CDR3 is CASSRSLNTEAFF. The CDR3 DNA is TGCGCCAGCAGCCGAAGCCTGAACACTGAAGCTTTCTTT.

The chain employs TRBV7-2 and TRBJ1-3; D not resolved. This CDR3 is 16 amino acids long. Trimming left V 5 bases short and J 0 bases short, with 14 bases between. Germline CDR1 reads SGHTA; CDR2 reads FQGNSA. The CDR3 DNA reads as TGTGCCAGCAGCCACCGGGTTGGGTACTCTGGAAACACCATATATTTT. It is translated as CASSHRVGYSGNTIYF.

This clonotype has a count of ten or more. The CDR3 DNA is TGTGCCAGCAGCGTCCGGGACAGGGGACGGAACACTGAAGCTTTCTTT. This encodes CASSVRDRGRNTEAFF. This chain joins TRBV4-2 and TRBJ1-1; 10 nucleotides line up with TRBD1. The CDR3 sequence is 16 residues long. Germline loops: CDR1 LGHNA, CDR2 YNFKEQ. The ends lost 5 bases at V and 1 base at J; junction bases unmatched: 7.

The chain uses TRBV10-3 and TRBJ2-6; D might be TRBD2 (5 bases). CDR1 ENHRY and CDR2 SYGVKD come from the germline V gene. The CDR3 spans 14 residues. With 4 bases removed from V and 10 bases from J, the gap between germline ends came to 14 bases. The DNA of the CDR3 is TGTGCCATCAGTGGCCGATCCGGGGAGAACGTCCTGACTTTC. This encodes CAISGRSGENVLTF.

This sequence joins TRBV7-9 and TRBJ1-2; 7 positions match TRBD1. Per germline, CDR1 SEHNR and CDR2 FQNEAQ (reference sequence). V lost 7 bases, J lost 11 bases, and 13 bases stayed unmatched. The CDR3 length is 13 residues. The CDR3 reads CASTHQGGLYYTF. In DNA form, the CDR3 reads TGTGCCAGCACCCACCAAGGGGGCCTATATTACACCTTC.

Regarding this clonotype: One end of the junction does not line up with germline, which may come from a read error. The chain combines TRBV11-1 with TRBJ1-2; 9 nucleotides align to TRBD1. Germline CDR1 reads SGHAT; CDR2 reads FQDESV (reference sequence). The CDR3 spans 14 residues. The CDR3: CASSYGTGYYGYTF. The DNA of the CDR3 is TGCGCCAGCAGCTACGGGACAGGGTACTATGGCTACACCTTC.

This chain uses TRBV6-1 with TRBJ2-7; 11 nucleotides line up with TRBD2. With 5 bases clipped from V and 3 bases from J, the junction kept 12 bases outside the gene matches. CDR1 MNHNS and CDR2 SASEGT come from the germline V gene. The CDR3 spans 17 residues. CDR3 loop: CASSHSAGLAASYEQYF. The CDR3 region has the DNA TGTGCCAGCAGTCATTCCGCGGGACTAGCGGCGAGCTACGAGCAGTACTTC.

The chain recombines TRBV25-1 with TRBJ2-7; unclear D gene. CDR1 and CDR2 from the germline V gene are MGHDK and SYGVNS. V shed 6 bases and J shed 0 bases, with 18 bases lying between them. The CDR3 is 16 residues long. The CDR3, as DNA: TGTGCCAGCAGCTTGGCCTTCGGCAGGAGCTCCTACGAGCAGTACTTC. Amino acids: CASSLAFGRSSYEQYF.

The chain joins TRBV7-9 to TRBJ1-5; no firm D call. With 9 bases removed from V and 2 bases from J, the gap between germline ends came to 17 bases. The CDR3 contains 15 residues. Per the germline V gene, CDR1 is SEHNR and CDR2 is FQNEAQ (reference sequence). Here the CDR3 reads CASSLIVNGNQPQHF. CDR3 bases: TGTGCCAGTAGTCTGATTGTGAATGGCAATCAGCCCCAGCATTTT.

This chain connects TRBV19 to TRBJ2-2; TRBD2 aligns across 9 bases. Germline V gene data show CDR1 as LNHDA and CDR2 as SQIVND (reference sequence). V was clipped by 7 bases and J by 4 bases; unmatched bases: 10. This CDR3 spans 16 amino acids. The CDR3 DNA follows: TGTGCCAGTATTTTCGCGGGAGGGCCGGGCACCGGGGAGCTGTTTTTT. This sequence encodes CASIFAGGPGTGELFF.

The rearrangement links TRBV20-1 to TRBJ2-5, with D tentatively TRBD1 or TRBD2 (5 bases each). Germline V gives CDR1 DFQATT, CDR2 SNEGSKA (reference sequence). The ends were cut back, 4 bases at V and 5 bases at J, with 11 bases in the middle. This CDR3 has 12 residues. The CDR3 DNA reads TGCAGTGCTAAGGAGTGGGGGGAGACCCAGTACTTC. This translates into CSAKEWGETQYF.

This rearrangement joins TRBV29-1 to TRBJ1-5; D gene uncertain. The CDR3 extends over 14 amino acids. Trimming cost V 4 bases and J 0 bases, with 10 bases left between them. Looked up from germline, CDR1 is SQVTM and CDR2 is ANQGSEA. CDR3 DNA: TGCAGCGTTGTATGGGAAGGTAGCAATCAGCCCCAGCATTTT. Protein product: CSVVWEGSNQPQHF.

This chain links TRBV7-2 with TRBJ1-4, with D possibly matching TRBD1 (5 bases). With 4 bases removed from V and 5 bases from J, the gap between germline ends came to 11 bases. CDR1 and CDR2 (germline): SGHTA, FQGNSA. This CDR3 is 14 amino acids long. CDR3: CASSYRDVNEKLFF. The CDR3 nucleotides are TGTGCCAGCAGCTACCGGGACGTCAATGAAAAACTGTTTTTT. The variable domain in full, with the rest retrieved from reference TRBV7-2 and TRBJ1-4, is GAGVSQSPSNKVTEKGKDVELRCDPISGHTALYWYRQSLGQGLEFLIYFQGNSAPDKSGLPSDRFSAERTGGSVSTLTIQRTQQEDSAVYLCASSYRDVNEKLFFGSGTQLSVL.

This clonotype was counted ten times or more. This chain connects TRBV7-9 to TRBJ1-1; a possible D gene is TRBD1 (6 bases). V was trimmed by 2 bases and J by 0 bases, leaving 10 bases between them. The CDR3 loop spans 15 amino acids. Germline V gene lookup returns CDR1 SEHNR and CDR2 FQNEAQ (reference sequence). The DNA for the CDR3 is TGTGCCAGCAGCTTATTTAGGGGGGTGAACACTGAAGCTTTCTTT. Translating gives CASSLFRGVNTEAFF.

The J gene is TRBJ2-5, the V gene TRBV24-1; tentatively, D is TRBD2 (6 bases). The germline gives CDR1 KGHDR, CDR2 SFDVKD. Trimming removed 9 bases at V and 0 bases at J, with 13 bases between. This CDR3 spans 14 amino acids. CDR3 bases: TGTGCCACCGCCCTCGGGGGATACCAAGAGACCCAGTACTTC. Residues: CATALGGYQETQYF.

The chain uses TRBV7-9 and TRBJ2-7, with D unclear. Germline assignment: CDR1 SEHNR and CDR2 FQNEAQ (reference sequence). The CDR3 extends over 14 amino acids. Between the trimmed V and J ends, which lost 2 bases and 2 bases, there was a span of 10 bases. The CDR3 reads CASSLIRRPYEQYF. The CDR3 DNA reads as TGTGCCAGCAGCTTAATTCGGAGACCCTACGAGCAGTACTTC. Combining the CDR3 with reference TRBV7-9 and TRBJ2-7 gives the whole variable domain DTGVSQNPRHKITKRGQNVTFRCDPISEHNRLYWYRQTLGQGPEFLTYFQNEAQLEKSRLLSDRFSAERPKGSFSTLEIQRTEQGDSAMYLCASSLIRRPYEQYFGPGTRLTVT.

The rearrangement links TRBV29-1 to TRBJ2-7; D might be TRBD1 or TRBD2, each matching 6 bases. CDR3 size: 11 residues. Germline values: CDR1 SQVTM, CDR2 ANQGSEA. V was trimmed by 6 bases and J by 5 bases, leaving 11 bases between them. CDR3 nucleotides: TGCAGCGTCGGGGGCGGGGACGAGCAGTACTTC. Its protein product is CSVGGGDEQYF.

This clonotype has at least ten counts. This sequence joins TRBV20-1 and TRBJ1-6; D is perhaps TRBD1 (6 bases). V gave up 6 bases and J gave up 7 bases, with 16 bases separating them. Germline-derived CDR1 and CDR2 are DFQATT and SNEGSKA (reference sequence). The CDR3 consists of 14 residues. The CDR3 spells CSAGQGPRNSPLHF. CDR3 bases: TGCAGTGCGGGCCAGGGGCCGCGGAATTCACCCCTCCACTTT.

The gene calls are TRBV12-3 or TRBV12-4 and TRBJ1-2; possibly TRBD1 for D (5 bases). The CDR3 extends over 14 amino acids. The V end was cut by 6 bases, the J end by 4 bases, with 15 bases between. This chain's CDR3 is CASSQPYDSYGYTF. CDR3 bases: TGTGCCAGCAGCCAACCCTATGACAGCTATGGCTACACCTTC.